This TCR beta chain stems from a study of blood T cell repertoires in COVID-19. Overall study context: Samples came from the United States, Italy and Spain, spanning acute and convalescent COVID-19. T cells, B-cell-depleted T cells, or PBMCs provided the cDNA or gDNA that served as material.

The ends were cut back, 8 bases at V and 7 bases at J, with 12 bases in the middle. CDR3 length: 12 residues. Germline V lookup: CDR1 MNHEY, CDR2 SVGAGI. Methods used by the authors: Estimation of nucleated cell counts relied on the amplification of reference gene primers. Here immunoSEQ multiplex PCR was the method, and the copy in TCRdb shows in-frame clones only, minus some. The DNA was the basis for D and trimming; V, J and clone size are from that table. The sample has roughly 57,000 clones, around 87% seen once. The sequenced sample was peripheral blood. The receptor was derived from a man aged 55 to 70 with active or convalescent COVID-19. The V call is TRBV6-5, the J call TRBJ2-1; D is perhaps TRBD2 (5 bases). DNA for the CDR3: TGTGCCAGCTCGAGGGCTTTGAATGAGCAGTTCTTC. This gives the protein CASSRALNEQFF.